This T cell receptor (beta chain) was profiled in a study of T cell responses to AZD1222 COVID-19 vaccine. Study-wide results and caveats: Donor demographics were predominantly white British with a female majority; clonal diversity may be underestimated. Repertoires were obtained only post-peak T cell response. Baseline testing showed seropositivity in only a handful of AZD1222 recipients. Per reports, nearly half of all spike-specific TCRs target regions that are unmutated in variants.

This clone has just a few counts. Its antigen is undetermined. Germline CDR1 MRHNA, CDR2 SNTAGT. Between the trimmed V and J ends, which lost 8 bases and 0 bases, there was a span of 16 bases. The CDR3 spans 15 residues. Profiled with immunoSEQ multiplex PCR; TCRdb holds only in-frame clones, not every one. This sample has 57,000 or so clones, with around 80% found just once. Sequenced material: peripheral blood, taken 28 days after the second AZD1222 dose. The sequence was obtained from an adult who received the AZD1222 COVID-19 vaccine. V gene TRBV6-4 combines with J gene TRBJ1-2; TRBD1 might be the D (5 bases). CDR3 sequence reads: CASEGTAAANYGYTF. The CDR3 coding sequence is TGTGCCAGCGAGGGGACCGCTGCAGCTAACTATGGCTACACCTTC.